Listed here are 5 T cell receptor beta chains from one sample, sequenced in a study of blood T cell repertoires in COVID-19 (dated by TCRdb to the early 2020s). The protocol used for the library was the immunoSEQ multiplex PCR assay. As stored in TCRdb, this immuneACCESS dataset retains in-frame rearrangements with V and J assigned. A fraction of the clones does not appear; measured against another copy, unresolved V genes explain less than half of the discrepancy, and the remainder lacks a known reason. The sample yields 50,000 to 65,000 clones; 85% to 90% were counted once. Under 5.5% of the sample lies in the top ten. Sequencing was carried out using peripheral blood. Receptors were obtained from a man aged 60-69 years with acute or convalescent COVID-19.

V is TRBV5-1 and J is TRBJ1-4; no firm D call. The CDR3 runs 14 residues. Trimming took off 5 bases at V and 3 bases at J, with 11 bases between the two ends. CDR1 is SGHRS and CDR2 is YFSETQ in the germline V gene. The CDR3 reads CASSVGPPNEKLFF. CDR3 in DNA: TGCGCCAGCAGTGTGGGCCCGCCTAATGAAAAACTGTTTTTT.

The chain employs TRBV19 and TRBJ2-1, with D maybe TRBD2 (5 bases). The CDR3 is made up of 15 amino acids. V was cut by 6 bases and J by 3 bases, with 15 bases left in between. The germline gives CDR1 LNHDA, CDR2 SQIVND (reference sequence). CDR3 coding DNA: TGTGCCAGTAGCCCTCCTACGGCGGGCTACAATGAGCAGTTCTTC. It is translated as CASSPPTAGYNEQFF.

The CDR3 spells CASSFGTVNTEAFF. As DNA, the CDR3 is TGCGCCAGCAGCTTCGGAACAGTTAACACTGAAGCTTTCTTT. The rearrangement links TRBV5-1 to TRBJ1-1; D unresolved. CDR1 and CDR2 from the germline V gene are SGHRS and YFSETQ. This CDR3 spans 14 amino acids. V was shortened by 2 bases and J by 2 bases, with 10 bases between the two germline ends.

The V call is TRBV5-1, the J call TRBJ2-5, with D possibly matching TRBD1 (5 bases). V was clipped by 0 bases and J by 2 bases, with 5 bases between them. Germline-derived CDR1 and CDR2 are SGHRS and YFSETQ. The CDR3 sequence is 13 residues long. CDR3 region: CASSLGQQETQYF. The CDR3 DNA is TGCGCCAGCAGCTTGGGACAGCAAGAGACCCAGTACTTC.

The J gene is TRBJ2-7, the V gene TRBV5-6, with 11 bases matching TRBD1. V gave up 4 bases and J gave up 6 bases; unmatched junction bases: 3. Germline V CDR1 and CDR2: SGHDT, YYEEEE. CDR3 length equals 13 residues. CDR3 sequence reads: CASSPGTGGEQYF. The CDR3, as DNA: TGTGCCAGCAGCCCTGGGACAGGGGGCGAGCAGTACTTC.